Following are 23 T cell receptor beta chains from one sample sequenced in a study of T cell changes during pregnancy in multiple sclerosis. The assay was immunoSEQ multiplex PCR, and TCRdb's table has in-frame clones only and misses some. The sample holds fewer than 110,000 clones; approximately 90% are singletons and the top ten take less than 0.85%. The source material was peripheral blood, sampled in the third trimester of pregnancy. The receptors here all came from a female donor in good health, enrolled as a control in a pregnancy study.

This clone was seen a single time. The chain carries TRBV27 and TRBJ1-1; 9 bases fit TRBD1. CDR3 length: 15 residues. V gave up 5 bases and J gave up 2 bases; unmatched junction bases: 6. Germline CDR1 reads MNHEY; CDR2 reads SMNVEV (reference sequence). CDR3 amino acids: CASSPGGQGNTEAFF. The CDR3 nucleotides are TGTGCCAGCAGTCCCGGGGGACAGGGTAACACTGAAGCTTTCTTT.

The chain joins TRBV29-1 to TRBJ2-5, with TRBD2 matching 8 bases. Germline CDR1 SQVTM, CDR2 ANQGSEA. V lost 7 bases to trimming and J lost 6 bases; unmatched junction nucleotides: 7. This CDR3 spans 12 amino acids. This CDR3 is CSARTSRQTQYF. The CDR3 region has the DNA TGCAGCGCCCGGACTAGCAGGCAGACCCAGTACTTC.

The chain combines TRBV18 with TRBJ1-1, with D hard to call. Germline CDR1 and CDR2: KGHSH and LQKENI. V lost 4 bases to trimming and J lost 8 bases, with 17 bases between them. The CDR3 consists of 14 residues. The CDR3 here is CASSLAVRTEEAFF. CDR3 in DNA: TGTGCCAGCTCACTAGCGGTAAGGACTGAGGAAGCTTTCTTT.

The chain uses TRBV5-1 and TRBJ1-1; D may be TRBD1 (6 bases). This CDR3 comprises 16 residues. V shed 4 bases and J shed 1 base, with 17 bases lying between them. Germline values: CDR1 SGHRS, CDR2 YFSETQ. The CDR3 protein is CASSPGLLGGNTEAFF. CDR3 bases: TGCGCCAGCAGCCCCGGGTTGCTAGGGGGGAACACTGAAGCTTTCTTT.

The V call is TRBV7-9, the J call TRBJ2-5; D is unresolved. The CDR3 runs 14 residues. CDR1 and CDR2 from the germline V gene are SEHNR and FQNEAQ (reference sequence). V was trimmed by 5 bases and J by 2 bases, leaving 12 bases between them. CDR3 nucleotides: TGTGCCAGCAGCCCTCGAGGCTTACAAGAGACCCAGTACTTC. Protein: CASSPRGLQETQYF.

The chain combines TRBV10-1 with TRBJ1-5; 9 positions match TRBD1. V dropped 2 bases and J dropped 3; count of bases not matched to a gene: 17. The CDR3 covers 20 residues. The germline V gene has CDR1 WNHNN and CDR2 SYGVQD (reference sequence). The CDR3: CASSETEQGAEVDNNQPQHF. CDR3 nucleotide sequence: TGCGCCAGCAGTGAGACAGAACAGGGGGCGGAGGTGGACAACAATCAGCCCCAGCATTTT.

V is TRBV2 and J is TRBJ1-3; D unresolved. Germline V gene sequence: CDR1 SNHLY, CDR2 FYNNEI. The CDR3 covers 12 residues. CDR3 sequence (DNA): TGTGTCAGTTCGGGTACTGGAAACACCATATATTTT. As protein: CVSSGTGNTIYF.

The CDR3 here is CASSGDGGTGSSYTF. The DNA for the CDR3 is TGTGCCAGCAGCGGTGACGGCGGGACAGGGTCTAGCTACACCTTC. The gene calls are TRBV7-3 and TRBJ1-2; TRBD1 matches at 9 bases. Per germline, CDR1 SGHTA and CDR2 FQGTGA. CDR3 length: 15 amino acids. Trimming took 5 bases from V and 9 from J; bases not matched to a gene: 13.

This clone is a singleton in its sample. The rearrangement joins TRBV7-2 to TRBJ2-1; possibly TRBD1 for D (6 bases). V gave up 5 bases and J gave up 3 bases, with 23 bases separating them. Germline CDR1 SGHTA, CDR2 FQGNSA. The CDR3 contains 18 residues. The CDR3 region is CASSAVLFRTEFYNEQFF. The CDR3, as DNA: TGTGCCAGCAGCGCCGTCCTCTTTCGGACAGAGTTCTACAATGAGCAGTTCTTC.

The rearrangement uses TRBV6-4 and TRBJ2-3; D may be TRBD2 (6 bases). This CDR3 is built from 13 residues. Trimming shortened V by 4 bases and J by 1 base, and 6 bases separated the two germline ends. Looked up from germline, CDR1 is MRHNA and CDR2 is SNTAGT. The DNA for the CDR3 is TGTGCCAGCAGTGCGGGGGGCACAGATACGCAGTATTTT. This sequence encodes CASSAGGTDTQYF.

The chain has TRBV7-3 and TRBJ2-2; the D is unclear. CDR1 is SGHTA and CDR2 is FQGTGA in the germline V gene. This CDR3 region has 15 residues. The V gene lost 1 base and the J gene lost 8 bases, with 14 bases spanning the gap. CDR3 nucleotide sequence: TGTGCCAGCAGCTTAAACCCCAAACCGAGAGGGGAGCTGTTTTTT. Its protein is CASSLNPKPRGELFF.

The rearrangement uses TRBV18 and TRBJ1-6; D is unresolved. The CDR3 runs 16 residues. Germline V CDR1 and CDR2: KGHSH, LQKENI. V lost 2 bases, J lost 5 bases, and 13 bases lay in between. The CDR3 DNA is TGTGCCAGCTCACCAATAGGCAGCGCCGATAATTCACCCCTCCACTTT. Protein: CASSPIGSADNSPLHF.

The chain has TRBV25-1 and TRBJ1-3; D unclear. Germline loops: CDR1 MGHDK, CDR2 SYGVNS. The ends were cut back, 5 bases at V and 7 bases at J, with 12 bases in the middle. This CDR3 comprises 13 residues. In DNA, the CDR3 is TGTGCCAGCAGTCCCGCGGGAGGTAACACCATATATTTT. It translates to CASSPAGGNTIYF.

V gene TRBV10-3 combines with J gene TRBJ2-2, with D perhaps matching TRBD2 (5 bases). The CDR3 runs to 15 residues. Trimming shortened V by 10 bases and J by 4 bases, and 19 bases separated the two germline ends. The germline CDR1 and CDR2 sequences are ENHRY and SYGVKD. The CDR3 sequence: CASSRPREGTGELFF. In DNA, the CDR3 is TGTGCCAGCTCACGACCGAGGGAAGGCACCGGGGAGCTGTTTTTT.

The chain joins TRBV4-1 to TRBJ1-1, with D perhaps matching TRBD1 (6 bases). V was pared by 2 bases and J by 2 bases, with 12 bases between. Germline assignment: CDR1 MGHRA and CDR2 YSYEKL. The CDR3 length is 15 residues. In DNA, the CDR3 is TGCGCCAGCAGCCAACCGGGGACACCAAACACTGAAGCTTTCTTT. Its protein is CASSQPGTPNTEAFF.

The V gene is TRBV6-5, the J gene TRBJ1-5, with D maybe TRBD1 (5 bases). Germline V lookup: CDR1 MNHEY, CDR2 SVGAGI. This CDR3 has 15 residues. The V and J ends lost 4 bases and 2 bases respectively, with 12 bases between them. The CDR3 spells CASSSSGRGNQPQHF. The CDR3 region has the DNA TGTGCCAGCAGTTCTTCAGGGAGGGGCAATCAGCCCCAGCATTTT.

V is TRBV11-3 and J is TRBJ2-7; a possible D gene is TRBD1 (5 bases). The V gene's germline CDR1 is SGHNT and CDR2 YENEEA. This CDR3 is built from 13 residues. With 6 bases removed from V and 4 bases from J, the gap between germline ends came to 13 bases. The CDR3 coding sequence is TGTGCCAGCAGGCCCCGGTCAGGGTACGAGCAGTACTTC. This translates into CASRPRSGYEQYF.

J is TRBJ2-3 and V is TRBV10-3; TRBD2 matches at 10 bases. J gave up 2 bases and V 3 bases, and 8 bases lay outside the gene matches. Germline assignment: CDR1 ENHRY and CDR2 SYGVKD. The CDR3 contains 17 residues. The CDR3 region is CAISDRTSGGYTDTQYF. The CDR3, as DNA: TGTGCCATCAGTGACCGGACTAGCGGAGGTTACACAGATACGCAGTATTTT.

J is TRBJ1-2 and V is TRBV6-6; 7 bases fit TRBD1. The CDR3 covers 14 residues. After removal of 7 bases from V and 7 bases from J, the junction contained 12 bases not matched to a gene. Germline assignment: CDR1 MNHNY and CDR2 SVGAGI (reference sequence). CDR3 protein: CASTERQGLVGYTF. CDR3 coding DNA: TGTGCCAGCACCGAAAGACAGGGACTGGTTGGCTACACCTTC.

This chain links TRBV6-5 with TRBJ2-7; weak D call: TRBD2 (6 bases). From germline, CDR1 is MNHEY and CDR2 SVGAGI. The length of the CDR3 is 14 residues. V shed 5 bases and J shed 5 bases, with 16 bases lying between them. The CDR3 loop reads CASSRGRWSDEQYF. DNA for the CDR3: TGTGCCAGCAGTCGGGGGAGGTGGAGTGACGAGCAGTACTTC.

CDR3 bases: TGTGCCAGCAGCTTAGATCAGCAGGGCCCAAGTGTTGGAGGCTACACCTTC. This sequence encodes CASSLDQQGPSVGGYTF. V gene TRBV7-2 combines with J gene TRBJ1-2, with D possibly TRBD1 on 5 matching bases. In germline, CDR1 is SGHTA, CDR2 FQGNSA. The CDR3 is 17 residues long. V lost 1 base, J lost 8 bases, and 23 bases lay in between.

The rearrangement joins TRBV19 to TRBJ1-1, with 8 bases lining up with TRBD1. The germline V gene encodes CDR1 LNHDA and CDR2 SQIVND (reference sequence). The CDR3 is 15 residues long. V dropped 4 bases and J dropped 1; count of bases not matched to a gene: 5. DNA of the CDR3: TGTGCCAGTAGTAACCGCAGGGGGCCGAACACTGAAGCTTTCTTT. This gives the protein CASSNRRGPNTEAFF.

This sequence joins TRBV2 and TRBJ2-4, with D maybe TRBD1 (6 bases). V was shortened by 3 bases and J by 14 bases, with 11 bases between the two germline ends. The CDR3 sequence is 11 residues long. From germline, CDR1 is SNHLY and CDR2 FYNNEI. DNA of the CDR3: TGTGCCAGCAGTGAGACAGGTTCGAAGTACTTC. Translating gives CASSETGSKYF.